Following are 28 T cell receptor beta chains from one sample sequenced in a study of blood T cell repertoires in COVID-19. Assay used: immunoSEQ multiplex PCR; TCRdb lists only in-frame clones, some missing. Of some 110,000 clones listed, about 84% are singletons. The sample was peripheral blood. The receptors shown here come from a woman aged 55-69 years with acute or convalescent COVID-19.

The chain joins TRBV29-1 to TRBJ2-3, with 10 bases fitting TRBD2. In germline, CDR1 is SQVTM, CDR2 ANQGSEA. Trimming cost V 6 bases and J 2 bases; bases outside gene matches: 14. The CDR3 has 17 amino acids. CDR3 residues: CSVTGTQREGPTDTQYF. CDR3 nucleotide sequence: TGCAGCGTGACCGGGACCCAGCGGGAGGGACCCACAGATACGCAGTATTTT.

The V and J genes are TRBV4-2 and TRBJ1-3; 7 bases align to TRBD1. The germline CDR1 and CDR2 sequences are LGHNA and YNFKEQ. The length of the CDR3 is 16 residues. With 1 base clipped from V and 0 bases from J, the junction kept 3 bases outside the gene matches. The CDR3 DNA reads TGTGCCAGCAGCCAAGGGACAGGAAACTCTGGAAACACCATATATTTT. Residues: CASSQGTGNSGNTIYF.

This rearrangement joins TRBV5-1 to TRBJ2-5; 7 nucleotides line up with TRBD2. Trimming cost V 4 bases and J 3 bases; bases outside gene matches: 9. The CDR3 contains 15 residues. Germline assignment: CDR1 SGHRS and CDR2 YFSETQ. The chain's CDR3 is CASSRSGAGEETQYF. CDR3 sequence (DNA): TGCGCCAGCAGCAGAAGCGGGGCTGGGGAAGAGACCCAGTACTTC.

This clone came up once. V is TRBV29-1 and J is TRBJ1-1; possibly TRBD1 for D (6 bases). Trimming cost V 6 bases and J 4 bases, with 12 bases left between them. This CDR3 comprises 12 residues. The germline gives CDR1 SQVTM, CDR2 ANQGSEA. DNA of the CDR3: TGCAGCGTCGACAAAGGGGGCACTGAAGCTTTCTTT. Its translation is CSVDKGGTEAFF.

The rearrangement joins TRBV6-1 to TRBJ1-3; the D gene is possibly TRBD1 (5 bases). CDR1 is MNHNS, CDR2 SASEGT, per germline. The CDR3 contains 15 residues. Trimming shortened V by 2 bases and J by 4 bases, and 12 bases separated the two germline ends. The chain's CDR3 is CASSEMIGVGNTIYF. The CDR3 DNA reads TGTGCCAGCAGTGAAATGATAGGGGTCGGAAACACCATATATTTT.

The V and J genes are TRBV12-3 or TRBV12-4 and TRBJ1-5; no clear D. The CDR3 spans 11 residues. V was clipped by 5 bases and J by 9 bases, with 8 bases between them. Here the CDR3 reads CASSAASPQHF. The CDR3 DNA reads as TGTGCCAGCAGTGCGGCATCGCCCCAGCATTTT.

This chain connects TRBV7-6 to TRBJ2-5, with 13 bases aligning to TRBD2. This CDR3 is built from 17 residues. After removal of 5 bases from V and 1 base from J, the junction contained 7 bases not matched to a gene. From germline, CDR1 is SGHVS and CDR2 FNYEAQ. The CDR3 coding sequence is TGTGCCAGCAGCGACACTCGGACTAGCGGGGGCCAAGAGACCCAGTACTTC. This translates into CASSDTRTSGGQETQYF.

The rearrangement uses TRBV19 and TRBJ1-3, with D unresolved. Between the trimmed V and J ends, which lost 4 bases and 0 bases, there was a span of 10 bases. Germline V gene data show CDR1 as LNHDA and CDR2 as SQIVND (reference sequence). CDR3 length: 15 residues. The CDR3 reads CASSTPRHSGNTIYF. The CDR3 coding sequence is TGTGCCAGTAGTACCCCGAGGCACTCTGGAAACACCATATATTTT.

The rearrangement links TRBV6-5 to TRBJ1-5; weak D call: TRBD1 (6 bases). CDR1 and CDR2 (germline): MNHEY, SVGAGI. The CDR3 contains 13 residues. V was shortened by 6 bases and J by 1 base, with 7 bases between the two germline ends. For the CDR3, the DNA is TGTGCCAGCAGCACAGGGAGCAATCAGCCCCAGCATTTT. Translated: CASSTGSNQPQHF.

The chain has TRBV21-1 and TRBJ2-1; TRBD1, the D gene given by the table, was not confirmed from the DNA. TRBV21-1 is annotated as a pseudogene. The CDR3 is made up of 17 amino acids. The CDR3 coding sequence is TGTGCCAGCAGCAAAGTTGGGGACATTGGGGCGAAGGGCGAGCAGTTCTTC. Translated, it gives CASSKVGDIGAKGEQFF.

This clone was picked up one time. The chain carries TRBV2 and TRBJ2-3, with a possible D match to TRBD2 (6 bases). The V end lost 5 bases, the J end lost 2 bases, and 14 bases lay between the germline ends. CDR3 size: 15 residues. Germline-derived CDR1 and CDR2 are SNHLY and FYNNEI. The CDR3 DNA reads TGTGCCAGCAGTCAATCCTGGGACTCCACAGATACGCAGTATTTT. This gives the protein CASSQSWDSTDTQYF.

This chain connects TRBV3-1 (or the pseudogene TRBV3-2) to TRBJ1-2; 7 positions agree with TRBD1. The CDR3 loop spans 14 amino acids. CDR1 and CDR2 from the germline V gene are LGHDT and YNNKEL (reference sequence). The junction had 6 bases not matched to a gene; V was cut back by 0 bases and J by 8 bases. CDR3 sequence: CASSQDDRARGYTF. The CDR3 DNA reads TGTGCCAGCAGCCAAGATGACAGGGCTCGGGGCTACACCTTC.

This chain connects TRBV5-1 to TRBJ2-2; tentatively, D is TRBD1 (5 bases). Germline assignment: CDR1 SGHRS and CDR2 YFSETQ. V gave up 0 bases and J gave up 1 base, with 13 bases separating them. The CDR3 contains 17 residues. CDR3 amino acids: CASSLDIQAKNTGELFF. As DNA, the CDR3 is TGCGCCAGCAGCTTGGATATACAGGCTAAGAACACCGGGGAGCTGTTTTTT.

V and J are TRBV10-1 and TRBJ1-2; D call uncertain. V was trimmed by 8 bases and J by 2 bases, leaving 12 bases between them. CDR1 and CDR2 from the germline V gene are WNHNN and SYGVQD (reference sequence). The CDR3 length is 13 residues. The CDR3 DNA is TGCGCCAGCTCGAGGAGCTACAACTATGGCTACACCTTC. Its protein product is CASSRSYNYGYTF.

This sequence joins TRBV6-2 or TRBV6-3 and TRBJ1-5, with 8 bases identical to TRBD1. V lost 0 bases and J lost 5; bases outside the gene matches: 6. There are 16 residues in the CDR3. CDR1 is MNHEY, CDR2 SVGEGT, per germline. The CDR3 protein is CASSYSGRGRDQPQHF. The CDR3 bases are TGTGCCAGCAGTTACTCGGGCAGGGGGCGAGATCAGCCCCAGCATTTT.

V and J are TRBV6-5 and TRBJ1-5; the D gene is possibly TRBD1 (6 bases). The V end was cut by 6 bases, the J end by 3 bases, with 9 bases between. CDR1 and CDR2 (germline): MNHEY, SVGAGI. This CDR3 spans 13 amino acids. This CDR3 reads CASSRTDNQPQHF. Here the CDR3 DNA reads TGTGCCAGCAGCAGGACAGACAATCAGCCCCAGCATTTT.

This chain uses TRBV3-1 (or the pseudogene TRBV3-2) with TRBJ2-3, with D unclear. The CDR3 spans 13 residues. Per the germline V gene, CDR1 is LGHDT and CDR2 is YNNKEL (reference sequence). Trimming left V 4 bases short and J 3 bases short, with 8 bases between. The CDR3 reads CASSLLRTDTQYF. The CDR3 nucleotides read TGTGCCAGCAGCCTTCTTCGGACAGATACGCAGTATTTT.

This clone was seen just once. The chain uses TRBV9 and TRBJ2-2, with 10 bases matching TRBD2. Germline V CDR1 and CDR2: SGDLS, YYNGEE. The CDR3 length is 16 residues. With V trimmed by 0 bases and J by 15 bases, 14 bases remained unmatched. CDR3 residues: CASSVEGVSSGSAMFF. The CDR3 nucleotides are TGTGCCAGCAGCGTAGAGGGGGTTTCTAGCGGGAGTGCTATGTTTTTT.

This chain uses TRBV18 with TRBJ2-2; D perhaps matches TRBD1 (6 bases). The germline V and J ends were trimmed by 3 bases and 3 bases, with 20 bases remaining between them. This CDR3 comprises 18 residues. Germline CDR1 KGHSH, CDR2 LQKENI. The CDR3 sequence is CASSPPGQSVFYTGELFF. DNA of the CDR3: TGTGCCAGCTCACCCCCCGGACAGAGCGTATTCTACACCGGGGAGCTGTTTTTT. The full variable domain, in which reference TRBV18 and TRBJ2-2 provide the parts outside the CDR3, is NAGVMQNPRHLVRRRGQEARLRCSPMKGHSHVYWYRQLPEEGLKFMVYLQKENIIDESGMPKERFSAEFPKEGPSILRIQQVVRGDSAAYFCASSPPGQSVFYTGELFFGEGSRLTVL.

The CDR3 loop reads CASSPPSGYEQFF. The DNA for the CDR3 is TGTGCCAGCTCACCACCGTCGGGATATGAGCAGTTCTTC. This chain uses TRBV18 with TRBJ2-1; a possible D gene is TRBD2 (5 bases). This CDR3 contains 13 residues. Per the germline V gene, CDR1 is KGHSH and CDR2 is LQKENI. V lost 0 bases, J lost 8 bases, and 8 bases lay in between.

The chain links TRBV7-9 to TRBJ1-1; TRBD1 is a possible D gene (5 bases). CDR1 SEHNR and CDR2 FQNEAQ come from the germline V gene (reference sequence). The CDR3 contains 15 residues. Trimming removed 1 base at V and 3 bases at J, with 12 bases between. In DNA form, the CDR3 reads TGTGCCAGCAGCTTAGTTTCGGGGGGAGACACTGAAGCTTTCTTT. It encodes CASSLVSGGDTEAFF.

J is TRBJ1-3 and V is TRBV5-1; D remains ambiguous. The CDR3 is made up of 13 amino acids. Trimming took 0 bases from V and 3 from J, leaving 4 bases between them. Germline CDR1 and CDR2: SGHRS and YFSETQ. This chain's CDR3 is CASSLDNGNTIYF. In DNA form, the CDR3 reads TGCGCCAGCAGCTTGGATAATGGAAACACCATATATTTT.

The rearrangement links TRBV6-1 to TRBJ2-2; D could derive from TRBD1 or TRBD2 (5 bases each). CDR1 and CDR2 (germline): MNHNS, SASEGT. Trimming shortened V by 8 bases and J by 6 bases, and 25 bases separated the two germline ends. The CDR3 consists of 17 residues. CDR3 coding DNA: TGTGCCAGCGGTGGGACCCCATTTTTTTCCGGGGCCGGGGAGCTGTTTTTT. Translation: CASGGTPFFSGAGELFF.

This chain joins TRBV7-9 and TRBJ2-7; tentative D call: TRBD2 (6 bases). The germline V gene encodes CDR1 SEHNR and CDR2 FQNEAQ (reference sequence). Deletions cut 6 bases from V and 3 bases from J, with 12 bases between. This CDR3 is built from 13 residues. DNA of the CDR3: TGTGCCAGCAGTCCCGGGACTGGCTACGAGCAGTACTTC. It translates to CASSPGTGYEQYF.

The chain recombines TRBV7-2 with TRBJ2-7; 8 nucleotides agree with TRBD1. Per germline, CDR1 SGHTA and CDR2 FQGNSA. This CDR3 is built from 15 residues. J was trimmed by 4 bases and V by 1 base; bases with no gene match: 6. The chain's CDR3 is CASSLEGRGRYEQYF. CDR3 DNA sequence: TGTGCCAGCAGCTTAGAAGGCAGGGGGCGTTACGAGCAGTACTTC.

The V call is TRBV10-3, the J call TRBJ1-5; 7 positions match TRBD1. The V gene's germline CDR1 is ENHRY and CDR2 SYGVKD. This CDR3 is built from 13 residues. The J segment lost 6 bases and the V segment lost 8 bases, leaving 7 bases of the junction unmatched. In DNA, the CDR3 is TGTGCCATCTGGGCAGGGGGATTTCAGCCCCAGCATTTT. Its protein product is CAIWAGGFQPQHF.

The rearrangement joins TRBV30 to TRBJ2-1; D is perhaps TRBD1 (5 bases). Trimming took off 5 bases at V and 6 bases at J, with 14 bases between the two ends. The CDR3 consists of 13 residues. Germline V CDR1 and CDR2: GTSNPN, SVGIG (reference sequence). Written as DNA, the CDR3 is TGTGCCTGGGCAGGTCTCCAGGGCAATGAGCAGTTCTTC. It encodes CAWAGLQGNEQFF. The whole variable domain, remainder taken from reference TRBV30 and TRBJ2-1, is SQTIHQWPATLVQPVGSPLSLECTVEGTSNPNLYWYRQAAGRGLQLLFYSVGIGQISSEVPQNLSASRPQDRQFILSSKKLLLSDSGFYLCAWAGLQGNEQFFGPGTRLTVL.

This chain uses TRBV5-1 with TRBJ2-7; 8 bases fit TRBD1. With 4 bases clipped from V and 5 bases from J, the junction kept 8 bases outside the gene matches. Germline lookup yields CDR1 SGHRS and CDR2 YFSETQ. CDR3 length equals 14 residues. The CDR3 nucleotides read TGCGCCAGCAGCCCGGACAGGGATGGCCACGAGCAGTACTTC. It translates to CASSPDRDGHEQYF. Full variable domain (missing parts from reference TRBV5-1 and TRBJ2-7): KAGVTQTPRYLIKTRGQQVTLSCSPISGHRSVSWYQQTPGQGLQFLFEYFSETQRNKGNFPGRFSGRQFSNSRSEMNVSTLELGDSALYLCASSPDRDGHEQYFGPGTRLTVT.